What follows are 26 T cell receptor beta chains derived from one specimen sequenced in a study of vaccination and CD4 T cells after COVID-19. This sample's treatment: roughly ten-day PBMC culture with coronavirus spike peptide pools or control peptides (ViraFEST assay). Oncomine TCR Beta short-read sequencing was applied to DNA from cultured CD4+ T cells. Each CDR3 protein gets one entry after TCRdb re-called the PCR reads with MiXCR. The table lists approximately 15,000 distinct CDR3 sequences, about 83% of them singletons. These receptors lack a known antigen. This specimen consisted of CD4+ T cells from blood, cultured in vitro, obtained after SARS-CoV-2 vaccination. Source of these receptors: a human donor who received a COVID-19 vaccine.

This clonotype was observed a few times. The chain links TRBV24-1 to TRBJ2-5, with D possibly TRBD1 on 5 matching bases. The V end was cut by 4 bases, the J end by 5 bases, with 13 bases between. The CDR3 is 14 amino acids. Germline-derived CDR1 and CDR2 are KGHDR and SFDVKD. DNA of the CDR3: TGTGCCACCAGTGACTTGGGGCAGGACGAGACCCAGTACTTC. It encodes CATSDLGQDETQYF.

V and J are TRBV19 and TRBJ2-3; D is perhaps TRBD1 (5 bases). In germline, CDR1 is LNHDA, CDR2 SQIVND (reference sequence). This CDR3 contains 16 residues. V gave up 4 bases and J gave up 4 bases, with 18 bases separating them. This CDR3 reads CASSTRGRGRADTQYF. The DNA for the CDR3 is TGTGCCAGTAGTACACGCGGTAGGGGCCGGGCAGATACGCAGTATTTT.

This chain connects TRBV19 to TRBJ1-5; D not resolved. Trimming took off 4 bases at V and 5 bases at J, with 12 bases between the two ends. The CDR3 runs to 14 residues. The germline V gene encodes CDR1 LNHDA and CDR2 SQIVND (reference sequence). The CDR3 here is CASSTGSKDQPQHF. As DNA, the CDR3 is TGTGCCAGTAGTACCGGGAGCAAGGATCAGCCCCAGCATTTT.

V and J are TRBV10-2 and TRBJ1-4, with TRBD1 as a possible D gene (6 bases). V was pared by 6 bases and J by 3 bases, with 11 bases between. Germline CDR1 reads WSHSY; CDR2 reads SAAADI. The CDR3 covers 14 residues. CDR3 in DNA: TGCGCCAGCAGGGAAGGGGGGGCTAATGAAAAACTGTTTTTT. This sequence encodes CASREGGANEKLFF.

About this clonotype: A read error may account for a junction end that differs from germline. V usage is TRBV11-3 and J usage is TRBJ1-2, with 9 positions matching TRBD1. The V gene's germline CDR1 is SGHNT and CDR2 YENEEA. The CDR3 contains 15 residues. The CDR3 reads CASSRRTGENYGYTF. In DNA, the CDR3 is TGTGCCAGCAGCCGGAGGACAGGGGAGAACTATGGCTACACTTTC.

V usage is TRBV30 and J usage is TRBJ2-1; D ambiguous. The germline gives CDR1 GTSNPN, CDR2 SVGIG (reference sequence). Trimming removed 0 bases from V and 6 bases from J, with 15 bases in between. The CDR3 sequence is 15 residues long. The CDR3 region is CAWSVRGMGINEQFF. The CDR3 DNA reads as TGTGCCTGGAGTGTACGTGGGATGGGTATCAATGAGCAGTTCTTC.

The V gene is TRBV20-1, the J gene TRBJ2-3; 10 bases map to TRBD2. CDR3 size: 14 residues. Germline V gene sequence: CDR1 DFQATT, CDR2 SNEGSKA (reference sequence). V was clipped by 6 bases and J by 1 base; unmatched bases: 4. The DNA for the CDR3 is TGCAGTGCCCCCGGGACTAGCGGCACAGATACGCAGTATTTT. Its protein product is CSAPGTSGTDTQYF.

The chain uses TRBV20-1 and TRBJ2-5, with no clear D. There are 11 residues in the CDR3. The germline V gene has CDR1 DFQATT and CDR2 SNEGSKA (reference sequence). V shed 0 bases and J shed 5 bases, with 4 bases lying between them. CDR3 amino acids: CSARDQETQYF. DNA of the CDR3: TGCAGTGCTAGAGATCAGGAGACCCAGTACTTC.

The genes are TRBV27 and TRBJ1-6; D gene uncertain. The V end lost 5 bases, the J end lost 7 bases, and 6 bases lay between the germline ends. Germline-derived CDR1 and CDR2 are MNHEY and SMNVEV (reference sequence). This CDR3 has 12 amino acids. This CDR3 is CASSRLNSPLHF. In nucleotides, the CDR3 is TGTGCCAGCAGTCGACTGAATTCACCCCTCCACTTT.

This clonotype was seen only once. The J gene is TRBJ2-3, the V gene TRBV30, with D tentatively TRBD2 (5 bases). The CDR3 extends over 15 amino acids. The V end lost 0 bases, the J end lost 0 bases, and 10 bases lay between the germline ends. Germline CDR1 is GTSNPN and CDR2 is SVGIG (reference sequence). The CDR3 region has the DNA TGTGCCTGGAGTGTAATGCTAGCTAGCACAGATACGCAGTATTTT. Encoded protein: CAWSVMLASTDTQYF. The full variable domain, completed using reference TRBV30 and TRBJ2-3, is SQTIHQWPATLVQPVGSPLSLECTVEGTSNPNLYWYRQAAGRGLQLLFYSVGIGQISSEVPQNLSASRPQDRQFILSSKKLLLSDSGFYLCAWSVMLASTDTQYFGPGTRLTVL.

The chain joins TRBV6-1 to TRBJ1-2; D uncertain. Germline CDR1 is MNHNS and CDR2 is SASEGT. V lost 6 bases and J lost 8, with 13 bases in between. CDR3 size: 12 residues. CDR3 amino acids: CASSEYSGGYTF. For the CDR3, the DNA is TGTGCCAGCAGCGAATACAGTGGCGGCTACACCTTC.

In its sample, this clonotype was seen a few times. The chain carries TRBV7-9 and TRBJ2-7, with 8 nucleotides matching TRBD2. CDR3 length: 15 amino acids. V lost 4 bases and J lost 3; bases outside the gene matches: 8. CDR1 is SEHNR and CDR2 is FQNEAQ in the germline V gene (reference sequence). CDR3 sequence reads: CASSYVSGDRYEQYF. The CDR3, as DNA: TGTGCCAGCAGCTACGTTAGCGGGGACCGCTACGAGCAGTACTTC.

The chain is built from TRBV6-1 and TRBJ1-2, with D tentatively TRBD1 (5 bases). The CDR3 covers 13 residues. The V gene's germline CDR1 is MNHNS and CDR2 SASEGT. V was cut by 5 bases and J by 7 bases, with 14 bases left in between. CDR3 DNA: TGTGCCAGCAGTCCCAGGGTTCCTTCTGGCTACACCTTC. It translates to CASSPRVPSGYTF.

The V and J genes are TRBV27 and TRBJ1-4; D unresolved. The CDR3 extends over 15 amino acids. Germline V lookup: CDR1 MNHEY, CDR2 SMNVEV (reference sequence). Trimming removed 5 bases at V and 6 bases at J, with 16 bases between. The CDR3 reads CASSPMFPQDEKLFF. CDR3 sequence (DNA): TGTGCCAGCAGTCCCATGTTCCCTCAGGATGAAAAACTGTTTTTT.

The V gene is TRBV21-1, the J gene TRBJ1-1; TRBD1 reflects the table's D call only, with no check against the DNA. TRBV21-1 counts as a pseudogene. The CDR3 runs to 18 residues. CDR3 coding DNA: TGTGCCAGCAGCAAAGCCCCCCGGGAGTTTACTTCGAACACTGAAGCTTTCTTT. This encodes CASSKAPREFTSNTEAFF.

The genes are TRBV5-1 and TRBJ1-2; D may be TRBD1 (6 bases). This CDR3 has 15 amino acids. The germline V gene encodes CDR1 SGHRS and CDR2 YFSETQ. V lost 3 bases and J lost 4, with 16 bases in between. The CDR3 DNA follows: TGCGCCAGCAGCTCGGGTAACAGGGATTCCTATGGCTACACCTTC. It is translated as CASSSGNRDSYGYTF.

In this sample, this clonotype turned up once. This rearrangement joins TRBV6-1 to TRBJ2-7; TRBD1 aligns across 9 bases. Germline values: CDR1 MNHNS, CDR2 SASEGT. CDR3 length equals 13 residues. The trim removed 10 bases at V and 4 bases at J, leaving 8 bases unmatched. CDR3 DNA: TGTGCCACGTTCCGGGACAGGGAATACGAGCAGTACTTC. Translated, it gives CATFRDREYEQYF.

The CDR3 is CASSLPGMNTEAFF. CDR3 in DNA: TGTGCCAGCAGCTTGCCGGGTATGAACACTGAAGCTTTCTTT. V gene TRBV5-6 combines with J gene TRBJ1-1; D is undetermined. This CDR3 is built from 14 residues. V was clipped by 1 base and J by 0 bases, with 7 bases between them. Looked up from germline, CDR1 is SGHDT and CDR2 is YYEEEE.

CDR3: CATLGQGAEAFF. DNA of the CDR3: TGTGCCACACTCGGACAGGGCGCTGAAGCTTTCTTT. V gene TRBV10-3 combines with J gene TRBJ1-1, with 8 bases fitting TRBD1. The CDR3 spans 12 residues. V was pared by 10 bases and J by 6 bases, with 7 bases of the junction left unmatched. The germline gives CDR1 ENHRY, CDR2 SYGVKD.

V usage is TRBV12-3 or TRBV12-4 and J usage is TRBJ1-5; D is possibly TRBD1 (6 bases). CDR3 length: 12 residues. V was trimmed by 5 bases and J by 13 bases, leaving 15 bases between them. The CDR3 bases are TGTGCCAGCAGTGGGGGGCGGACCATGCAGCATTTT. Translated, it gives CASSGGRTMQHF.

V is TRBV10-3 and J is TRBJ1-5; D is perhaps TRBD1 (5 bases). Germline V CDR1 and CDR2: ENHRY, SYGVKD. The CDR3 has 16 amino acids. V lost 3 bases to trimming and J lost 0 bases, with 12 bases between them. CDR3 region: CAISDGRAYSNQPQHF. The CDR3 DNA reads TGTGCCATCAGTGACGGCAGGGCCTATAGCAATCAGCCCCAGCATTTT.

Only one count was recorded for this clonotype. This chain connects TRBV6-2 or TRBV6-3 to TRBJ1-6; 7 bases fit TRBD1. Trimming at V came to 5 bases and at J to 0 bases, leaving 25 bases not matched to a gene. The germline gives CDR1 MNHEY, CDR2 SVGEGT. CDR3 length equals 23 residues. The CDR3 coding sequence is TGTGCCAGCAGTCAAGGAAGGGGCAGGGGGGGCGCCCAGAAGAGCTCCTATAATTCACCCCTCCACTTT. It yields the protein CASSQGRGRGGAQKSSYNSPLHF.

This chain links TRBV10-3 with TRBJ1-2; no firm D call. Germline CDR1 is ENHRY and CDR2 is SYGVKD. The CDR3 length is 12 residues. CDR3 coding DNA: TGTGCTAGCTGGGTGGCTAACTATGGCTACACCTTC. Its protein is CASWVANYGYTF.

The J gene is TRBJ1-2, the V gene TRBV7-2; 7 nucleotides line up with TRBD1. J lost 1 base, V lost 5 bases, and 4 bases had no gene match. CDR1 and CDR2 (germline): SGHTA, FQGNSA. This CDR3 region has 14 residues. For the CDR3, the DNA is TGTGCCAGCAGCCGTGGGGACAGTAACTATGGCTACACCTTC. Encoded protein: CASSRGDSNYGYTF.

The CDR3 coding sequence is TGTGCCAGCAGCTTGGGTTGGGAGACCCAGTACTTC. Its translation: CASSLGWETQYF. The V and J genes are TRBV7-9 and TRBJ2-5, with unresolved D. The V end lost 3 bases, the J end lost 5 bases, and 7 bases lay between the germline ends. CDR1 and CDR2 (germline): SEHNR, FQNEAQ (reference sequence). This CDR3 is built from 12 residues. The full variable domain, rest sourced from reference TRBV7-9 and TRBJ2-5, is DTGVSQNPRHKITKRGQNVTFRCDPISEHNRLYWYRQTLGQGPEFLTYFQNEAQLEKSRLLSDRFSAERPKGSFSTLEIQRTEQGDSAMYLCASSLGWETQYFGPGTRLLVL.

This clonotype has a handful of counts. V is TRBV19 and J is TRBJ1-2; a weak D match, TRBD1 (6 bases). Trimming removed 3 bases from V and 5 bases from J, with 16 bases in between. The CDR3 has 15 residues. Looked up from germline, CDR1 is LNHDA and CDR2 is SQIVND (reference sequence). In DNA, the CDR3 is TGTGCCAGTAGTATTGAGGACAGCTCCACGTATGGCTACACCTTC. Amino acids: CASSIEDSSTYGYTF.